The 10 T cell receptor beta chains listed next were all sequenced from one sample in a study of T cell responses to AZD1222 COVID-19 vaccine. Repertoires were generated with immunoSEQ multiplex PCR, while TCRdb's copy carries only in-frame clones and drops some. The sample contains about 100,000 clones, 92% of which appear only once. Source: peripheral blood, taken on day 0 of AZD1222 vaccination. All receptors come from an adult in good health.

In nucleotides, the CDR3 is TGTGCCAGCAGCCAACGGGGGAAGAATGAAAAACTGTTTTTT. It yields the protein CASSQRGKNEKLFF. V usage is TRBV3-1 (or the pseudogene TRBV3-2) and J usage is TRBJ1-4; D may be TRBD1 (5 bases). Germline assignment: CDR1 LGHDT and CDR2 YNNKEL (reference sequence). Trimming pared 2 bases from V and 5 bases from J, leaving 9 bases between. The CDR3 sequence is 14 residues long.

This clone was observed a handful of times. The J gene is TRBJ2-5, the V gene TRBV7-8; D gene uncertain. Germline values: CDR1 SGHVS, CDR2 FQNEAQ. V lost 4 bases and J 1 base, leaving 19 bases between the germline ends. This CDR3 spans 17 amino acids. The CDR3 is CASSSVVGIKGQETQYF. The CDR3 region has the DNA TGTGCCAGCAGCTCAGTGGTGGGGATAAAAGGCCAAGAGACCCAGTACTTC.

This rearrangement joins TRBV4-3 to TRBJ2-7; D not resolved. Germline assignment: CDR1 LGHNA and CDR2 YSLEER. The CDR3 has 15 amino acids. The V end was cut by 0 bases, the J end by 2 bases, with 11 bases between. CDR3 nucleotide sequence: TGCGCCAGCAGCCAAGATATAGCAGCGACCTACGAGCAGTACTTC. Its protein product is CASSQDIAATYEQYF.

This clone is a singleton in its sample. CDR3 DNA sequence: TGTGCCAGCAGCTTAATGGGTGGGACAGGGGCCGCCTACGAGCAGTACTTC. It codes for CASSLMGGTGAAYEQYF. The chain joins TRBV7-4 to TRBJ2-7, with TRBD1 matching 10 bases. Germline lookup yields CDR1 SGHVT and CDR2 SQSDAQ. The CDR3 has 17 residues. V shed 2 bases, J shed 2 bases, and the junction held 9 bases outside the gene matches.

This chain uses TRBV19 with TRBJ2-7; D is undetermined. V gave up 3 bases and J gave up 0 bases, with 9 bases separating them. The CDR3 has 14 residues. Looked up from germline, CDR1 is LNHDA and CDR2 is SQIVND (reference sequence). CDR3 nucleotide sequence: TGTGCCAGTAGTATTGGGGTTAGCTCCTACGAGCAGTACTTC. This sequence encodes CASSIGVSSYEQYF.

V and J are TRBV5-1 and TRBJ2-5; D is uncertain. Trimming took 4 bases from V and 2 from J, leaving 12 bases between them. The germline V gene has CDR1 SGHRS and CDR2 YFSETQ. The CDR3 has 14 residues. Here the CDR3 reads CASSPTLGQETQYF. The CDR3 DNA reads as TGCGCCAGCAGCCCCACTCTGGGACAAGAGACCCAGTACTTC.

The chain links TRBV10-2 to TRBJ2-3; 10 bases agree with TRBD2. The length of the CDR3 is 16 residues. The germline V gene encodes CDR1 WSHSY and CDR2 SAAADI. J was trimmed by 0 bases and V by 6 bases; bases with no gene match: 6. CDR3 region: CASSQRGGISTDTQYF. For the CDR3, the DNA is TGCGCCAGCAGCCAGCGGGGGGGAATTAGCACAGATACGCAGTATTTT.

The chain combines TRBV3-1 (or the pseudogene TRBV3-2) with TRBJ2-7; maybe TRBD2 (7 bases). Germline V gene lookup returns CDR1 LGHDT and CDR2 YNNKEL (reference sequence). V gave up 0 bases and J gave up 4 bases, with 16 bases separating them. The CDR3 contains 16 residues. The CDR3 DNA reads TGTGCCAGCAGCCAAGATTGGGGCGGGGGCCCGTACGAGCAGTACTTC. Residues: CASSQDWGGGPYEQYF.

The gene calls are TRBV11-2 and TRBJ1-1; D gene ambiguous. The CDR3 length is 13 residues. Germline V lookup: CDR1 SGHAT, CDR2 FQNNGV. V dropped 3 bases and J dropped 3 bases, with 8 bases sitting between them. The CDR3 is CASSFREDTEAFF. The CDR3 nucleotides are TGTGCCAGCAGCTTTAGGGAGGACACTGAAGCTTTCTTT.

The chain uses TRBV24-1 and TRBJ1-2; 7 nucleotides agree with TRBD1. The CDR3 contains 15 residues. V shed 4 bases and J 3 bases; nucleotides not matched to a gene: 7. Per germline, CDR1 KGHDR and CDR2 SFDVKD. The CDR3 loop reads CATSDPRTGDYGYTF. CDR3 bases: TGTGCCACCAGTGACCCCAGGACAGGCGACTATGGCTACACCTTC.